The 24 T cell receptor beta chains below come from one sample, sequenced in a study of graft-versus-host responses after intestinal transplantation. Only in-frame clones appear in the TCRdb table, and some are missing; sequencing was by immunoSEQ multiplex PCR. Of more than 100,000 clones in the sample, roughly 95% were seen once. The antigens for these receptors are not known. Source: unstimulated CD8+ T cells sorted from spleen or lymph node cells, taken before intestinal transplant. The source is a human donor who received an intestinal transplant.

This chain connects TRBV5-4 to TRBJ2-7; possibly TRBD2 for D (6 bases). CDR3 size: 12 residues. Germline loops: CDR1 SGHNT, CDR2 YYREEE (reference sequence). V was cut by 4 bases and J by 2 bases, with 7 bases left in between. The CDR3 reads CASSAGTYEQYF. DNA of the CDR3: TGTGCCAGCAGCGCGGGGACCTACGAGCAGTACTTC.

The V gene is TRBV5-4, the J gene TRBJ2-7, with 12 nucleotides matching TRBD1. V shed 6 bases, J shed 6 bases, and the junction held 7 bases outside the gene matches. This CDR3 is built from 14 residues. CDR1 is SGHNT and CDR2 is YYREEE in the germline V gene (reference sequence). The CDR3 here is CASTQGQGAFEQYF. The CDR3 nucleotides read TGTGCCAGCACCCAGGGACAGGGGGCGTTCGAGCAGTACTTC.

This CDR3 reads CASSLRDRAYNEQFF. CDR3 DNA sequence: TGCGCCAGCAGCTTGAGGGACAGGGCCTACAATGAGCAGTTCTTC. The rearrangement joins TRBV5-1 to TRBJ2-1; 9 positions agree with TRBD1. This CDR3 region has 15 residues. The V segment lost 1 base and the J segment 2 bases; nucleotides outside the gene matches: 1. The V gene's germline CDR1 is SGHRS and CDR2 YFSETQ.

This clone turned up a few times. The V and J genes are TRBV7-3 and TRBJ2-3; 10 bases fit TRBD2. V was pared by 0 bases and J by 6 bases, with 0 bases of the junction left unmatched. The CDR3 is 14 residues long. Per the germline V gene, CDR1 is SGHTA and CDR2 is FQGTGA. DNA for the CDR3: TGTGCCAGCAGCTTAACTAGCGGGAGGGATACGCAGTATTTT. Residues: CASSLTSGRDTQYF.

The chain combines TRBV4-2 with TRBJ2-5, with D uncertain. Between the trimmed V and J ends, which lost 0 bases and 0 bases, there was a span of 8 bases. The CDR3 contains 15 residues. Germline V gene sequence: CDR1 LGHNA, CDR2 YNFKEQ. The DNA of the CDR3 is TGTGCCAGCAGCCAAGAGTCAGTTAACCAAGAGACCCAGTACTTC. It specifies CASSQESVNQETQYF.

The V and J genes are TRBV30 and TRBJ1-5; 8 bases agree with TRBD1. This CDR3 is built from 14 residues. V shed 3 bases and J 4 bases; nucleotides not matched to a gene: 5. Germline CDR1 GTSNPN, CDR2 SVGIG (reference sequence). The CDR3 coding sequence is TGTGCCTGGAGCCCGGGACAGGTAAATCAGCCCCAGCATTTT. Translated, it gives CAWSPGQVNQPQHF. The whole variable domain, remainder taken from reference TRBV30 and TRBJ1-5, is SQTIHQWPATLVQPVGSPLSLECTVEGTSNPNLYWYRQAAGRGLQLLFYSVGIGQISSEVPQNLSASRPQDRQFILSSKKLLLSDSGFYLCAWSPGQVNQPQHFGDGTRLSIL.

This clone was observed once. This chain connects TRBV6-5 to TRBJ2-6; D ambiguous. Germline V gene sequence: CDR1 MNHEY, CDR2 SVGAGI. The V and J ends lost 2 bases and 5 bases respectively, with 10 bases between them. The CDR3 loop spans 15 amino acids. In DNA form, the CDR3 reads TGTGCCAGCAGTTACGGCGGAAGAAGGGCCAACGTCCTGACTTTC. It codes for CASSYGGRRANVLTF.

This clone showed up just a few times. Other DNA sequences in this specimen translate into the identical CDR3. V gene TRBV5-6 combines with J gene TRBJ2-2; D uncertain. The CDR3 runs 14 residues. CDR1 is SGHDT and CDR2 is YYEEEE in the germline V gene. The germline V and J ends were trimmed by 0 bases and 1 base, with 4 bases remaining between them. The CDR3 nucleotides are TGTGCCAGCAGCTTGGGGGGGAACACCGGGGAGCTGTTTTTT. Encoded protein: CASSLGGNTGELFF.

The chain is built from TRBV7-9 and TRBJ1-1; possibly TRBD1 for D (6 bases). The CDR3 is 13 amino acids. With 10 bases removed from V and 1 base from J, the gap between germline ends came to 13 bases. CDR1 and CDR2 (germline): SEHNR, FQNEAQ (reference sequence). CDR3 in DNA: TGTGCCATTAAATTGGGACAGAACACTGAAGCTTTCTTT. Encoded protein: CAIKLGQNTEAFF.

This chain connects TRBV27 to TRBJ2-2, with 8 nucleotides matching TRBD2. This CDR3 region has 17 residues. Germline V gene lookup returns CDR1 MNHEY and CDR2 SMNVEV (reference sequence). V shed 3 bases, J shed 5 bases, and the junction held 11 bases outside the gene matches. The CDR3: CASSLTIQRESTGELFF. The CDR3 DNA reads TGTGCCAGCAGTTTGACGATACAGCGGGAGTCGACCGGGGAGCTGTTTTTT.

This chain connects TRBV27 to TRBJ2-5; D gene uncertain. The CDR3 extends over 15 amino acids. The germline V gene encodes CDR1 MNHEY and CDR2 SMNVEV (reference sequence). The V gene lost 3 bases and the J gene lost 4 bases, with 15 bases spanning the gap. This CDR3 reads CASSFSDPRGETQYF. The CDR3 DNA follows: TGTGCCAGCAGTTTTTCGGACCCCCGCGGAGAGACCCAGTACTTC.

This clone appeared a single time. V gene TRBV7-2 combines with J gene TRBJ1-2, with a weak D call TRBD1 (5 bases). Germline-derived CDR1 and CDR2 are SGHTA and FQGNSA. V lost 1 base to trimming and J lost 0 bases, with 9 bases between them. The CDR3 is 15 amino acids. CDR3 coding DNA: TGTGCCAGCAGCTTAGTGGACACGGCTAACTATGGCTACACCTTC. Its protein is CASSLVDTANYGYTF.

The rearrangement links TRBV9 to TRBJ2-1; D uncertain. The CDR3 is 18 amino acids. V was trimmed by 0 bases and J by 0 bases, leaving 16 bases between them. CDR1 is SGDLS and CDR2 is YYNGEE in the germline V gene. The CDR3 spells CASSVEGEFKSSYNEQFF. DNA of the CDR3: TGTGCCAGCAGCGTAGAAGGCGAGTTTAAGAGCTCCTACAATGAGCAGTTCTTC.

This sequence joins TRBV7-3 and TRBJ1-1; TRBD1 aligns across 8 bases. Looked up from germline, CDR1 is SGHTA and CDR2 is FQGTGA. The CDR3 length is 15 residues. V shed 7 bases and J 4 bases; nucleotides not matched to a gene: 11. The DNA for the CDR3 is TGTGCCAGCAACTTGGCAGGGGGCATGGGCACTGAAGCTTTCTTT. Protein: CASNLAGGMGTEAFF. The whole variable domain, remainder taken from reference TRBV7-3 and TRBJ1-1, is GAGVSQTPSNKVTEKGKYVELRCDPISGHTALYWYRQSLGQGPEFLIYFQGTGAADDSGLPNDRFFAVRPEGSVSTLKIQRTERGDSAVYLCASNLAGGMGTEAFFGQGTRLTVV.

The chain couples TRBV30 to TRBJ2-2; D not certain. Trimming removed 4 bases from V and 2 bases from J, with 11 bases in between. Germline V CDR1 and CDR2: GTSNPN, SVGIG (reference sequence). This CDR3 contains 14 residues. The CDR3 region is CAWTLDGNTGELFF. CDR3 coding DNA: TGTGCCTGGACTCTGGACGGTAACACCGGGGAGCTGTTTTTT.

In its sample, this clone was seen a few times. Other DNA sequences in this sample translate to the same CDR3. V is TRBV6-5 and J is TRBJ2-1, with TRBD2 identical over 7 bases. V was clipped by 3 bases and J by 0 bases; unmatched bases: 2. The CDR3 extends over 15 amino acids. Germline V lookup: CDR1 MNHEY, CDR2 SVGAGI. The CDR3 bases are TGTGCCAGCAGTTATGGCGGGAGCTCCTACAATGAGCAGTTCTTC. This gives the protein CASSYGGSSYNEQFF.

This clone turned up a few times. The CDR3 loop reads CASSIIDGTYEQYF. DNA of the CDR3: TGTGCCAGTAGTATTATCGACGGGACCTACGAGCAGTACTTC. The gene calls are TRBV19 and TRBJ2-7; D perhaps matches TRBD2 (5 bases). The CDR3 loop spans 14 amino acids. V lost 3 bases to trimming and J lost 2 bases, with 11 bases between them. CDR1 and CDR2 (germline): LNHDA, SQIVND (reference sequence).

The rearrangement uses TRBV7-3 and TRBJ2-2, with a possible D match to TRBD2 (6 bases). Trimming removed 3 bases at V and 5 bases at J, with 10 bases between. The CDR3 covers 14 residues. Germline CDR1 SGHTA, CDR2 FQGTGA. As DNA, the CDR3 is TGTGCCAGCAGCTTCGACGGGGGAACCGGGGAGCTGTTTTTT. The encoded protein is CASSFDGGTGELFF.

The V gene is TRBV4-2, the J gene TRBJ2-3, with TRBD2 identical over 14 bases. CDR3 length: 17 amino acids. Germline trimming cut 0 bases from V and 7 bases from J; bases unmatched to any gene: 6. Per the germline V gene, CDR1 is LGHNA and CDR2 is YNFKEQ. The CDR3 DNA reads TGTGCCAGCAGCCAAGATCCGACTAGCGGGGGGGGGAATACGCAGTATTTT. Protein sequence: CASSQDPTSGGGNTQYF.

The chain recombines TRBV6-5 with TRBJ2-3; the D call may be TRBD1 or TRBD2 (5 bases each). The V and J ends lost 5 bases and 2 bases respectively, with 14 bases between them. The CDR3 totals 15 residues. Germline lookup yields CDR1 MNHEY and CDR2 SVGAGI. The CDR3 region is CASSTGQINTDTQYF. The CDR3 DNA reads TGTGCCAGCAGTACGGGGCAAATAAACACAGATACGCAGTATTTT.

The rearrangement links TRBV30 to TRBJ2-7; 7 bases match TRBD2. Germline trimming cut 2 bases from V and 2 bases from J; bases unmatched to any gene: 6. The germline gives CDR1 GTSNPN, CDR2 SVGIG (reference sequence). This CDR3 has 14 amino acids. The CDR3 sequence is CAWSSGDGAYEQYF. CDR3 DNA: TGTGCCTGGAGTAGCGGGGACGGAGCCTACGAGCAGTACTTC.

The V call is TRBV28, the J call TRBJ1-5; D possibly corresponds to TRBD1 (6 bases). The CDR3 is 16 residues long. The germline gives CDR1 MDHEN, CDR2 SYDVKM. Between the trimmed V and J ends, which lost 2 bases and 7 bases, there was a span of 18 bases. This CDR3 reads CASSLSTGSMEQPQHF. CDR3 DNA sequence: TGTGCCAGCAGTTTAAGTACAGGGTCCATGGAGCAGCCCCAGCATTTT.

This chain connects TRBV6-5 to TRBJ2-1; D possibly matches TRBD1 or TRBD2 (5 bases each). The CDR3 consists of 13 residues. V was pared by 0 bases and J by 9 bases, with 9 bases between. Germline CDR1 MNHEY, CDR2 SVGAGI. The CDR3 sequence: CASSYSGVTEQFF. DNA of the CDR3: TGTGCCAGCAGTTACTCGGGGGTAACTGAGCAGTTCTTC.

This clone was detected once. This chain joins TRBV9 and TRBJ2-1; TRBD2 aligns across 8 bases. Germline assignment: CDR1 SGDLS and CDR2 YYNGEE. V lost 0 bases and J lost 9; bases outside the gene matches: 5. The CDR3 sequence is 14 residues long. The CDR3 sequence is CASSVVDREGEQFF. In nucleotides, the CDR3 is TGTGCCAGCAGCGTAGTTGACCGGGAGGGTGAGCAGTTCTTC.